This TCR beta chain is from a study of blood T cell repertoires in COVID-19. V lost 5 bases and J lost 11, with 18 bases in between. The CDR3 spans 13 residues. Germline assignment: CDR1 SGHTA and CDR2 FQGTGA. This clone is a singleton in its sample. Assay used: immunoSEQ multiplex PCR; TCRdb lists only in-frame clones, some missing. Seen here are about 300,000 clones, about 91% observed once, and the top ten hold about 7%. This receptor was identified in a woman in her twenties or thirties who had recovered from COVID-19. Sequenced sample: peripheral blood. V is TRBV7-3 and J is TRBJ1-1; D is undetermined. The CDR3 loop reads CASSKDPNDGAFF. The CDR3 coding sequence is TGTGCCAGCAGCAAAGACCCCAACGACGGGGCTTTCTTT.